This T cell receptor beta chain stems from a study of memory CD4+ T cells and cytomegalovirus serostatus. Per the authors' pipeline: After removing out-of-frame reads, around 2.2 million distinct TCRbeta sequences remained. The table came from immunoSEQ multiplex PCR; TCRdb's copy has only in-frame clones and leaves some out. V, J and clone size derive from that table, while D and trimming were established from the DNA sequence. Of tens of thousands of clones in the sample, 60% to 80% are singletons; the top ten hold about 1.1%. In regard to this clone: No antigen is known for it.

The V gene lost 5 bases and the J gene lost 0 bases, with 11 bases spanning the gap. CDR3 size: 15 residues. Per the germline V gene, CDR1 is MDHEN and CDR2 is SYDVKM. Whole-study findings and limits: The CMV-associated TCR signature appears largely within the CD4+ memory repertoire.

The sort gate was single viable CD3+CD4+CD8-CD45RO+ cells for memory CD4+ T cells. This rearrangement joins TRBV28 to TRBJ2-1; the D gene is possibly TRBD1 (6 bases). The sequenced sample consisted of memory CD4+ T cells from blood. This clonotype was sampled from an adult in good health and CMV-seropositive. CDR3 loop: CASSHRVSSYNEQFF. The CDR3 DNA is TGTGCCAGCAGTCACAGGGTAAGCTCCTACAATGAGCAGTTCTTC. The full variable domain, with the rest looked up from reference TRBV28 and TRBJ2-1, is DVKVTQSSRYLVKRTGEKVFLECVQDMDHENMFWYRQDPGLGLRLIYFSYDVKMKEKGDIPEGYSVSREKKERFSLILESASTNQTSMYLCASSHRVSSYNEQFFGPGTRLTVL.